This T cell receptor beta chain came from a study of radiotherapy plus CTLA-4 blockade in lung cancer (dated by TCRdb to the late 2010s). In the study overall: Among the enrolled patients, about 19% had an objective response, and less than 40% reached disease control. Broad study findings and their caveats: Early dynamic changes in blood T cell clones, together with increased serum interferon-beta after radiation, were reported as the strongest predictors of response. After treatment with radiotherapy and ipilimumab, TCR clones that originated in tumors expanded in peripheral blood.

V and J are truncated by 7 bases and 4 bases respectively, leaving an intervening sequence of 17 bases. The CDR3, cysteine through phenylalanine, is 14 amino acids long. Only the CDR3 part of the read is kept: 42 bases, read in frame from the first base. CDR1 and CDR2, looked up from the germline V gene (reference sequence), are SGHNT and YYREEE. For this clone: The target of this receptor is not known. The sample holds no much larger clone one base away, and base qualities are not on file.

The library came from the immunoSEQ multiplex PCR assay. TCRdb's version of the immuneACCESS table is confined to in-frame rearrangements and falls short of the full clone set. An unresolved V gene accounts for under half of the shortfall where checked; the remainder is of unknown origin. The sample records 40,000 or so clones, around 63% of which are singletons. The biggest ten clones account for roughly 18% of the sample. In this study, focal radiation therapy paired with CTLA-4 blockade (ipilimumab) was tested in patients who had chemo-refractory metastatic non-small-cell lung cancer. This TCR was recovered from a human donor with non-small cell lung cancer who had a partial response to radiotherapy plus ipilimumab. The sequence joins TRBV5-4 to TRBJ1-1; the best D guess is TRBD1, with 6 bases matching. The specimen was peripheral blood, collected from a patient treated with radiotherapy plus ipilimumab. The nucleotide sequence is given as TGTGCCAGCGAATCAGGAGAGGGGGTCACTGAAGCTTTCTTT. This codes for CASESGEGVTEAFF.